The sequence of this T cell receptor (beta chain) was determined in a study of T-cell reconstitution after alpha-beta-depleted transplantation in children. Unique molecular identifiers were built into the TCRbeta library. Via MiXCR, TCRdb re-called the PCR reads, giving one row per CDR3 protein. In the table there are fewer than 500,000 distinct CDR3 sequences, around 46% of which are singletons. Study-wide findings and caveats: Surviving recipient T cells and intrathymic progenitors accounted for some patients' high TCRbeta diversity at day 60. At the one-year point after transplant, T-cell counts and TCRbeta diversity were found to come mostly from T cells that had been newly produced. Reportedly, roughly two months post-transplant, alpha-beta T cells arose from several hundred expanded graft clones.

V was shortened by 3 bases and J by 7 bases, with 10 bases between the two germline ends. There are 13 residues in the CDR3. Germline V lookup: CDR1 PRHDT, CDR2 FYEKMQ (reference sequence). This clonotype has only one observation. Antigen: not known. The sequenced sample was PBMCs, obtained before TCRalphabeta/CD19-depleted stem cell transplant. This receptor was taken from a girl aged 2 to 10 with aplastic anemia, due to receive a stem cell transplant. V gene TRBV13 combines with J gene TRBJ2-1, with D unresolved. The CDR3 here is CASSLGSENEQFF. Written as DNA, the CDR3 is TGTGCCAGCAGCTTGGGCAGCGAAAATGAGCAGTTCTTC.